A single T cell receptor beta chain is shown here with its context. Assay used: immunoSEQ multiplex PCR; TCRdb lists only in-frame clones, some missing. The sample holds 2,500,000 or so clones, 93% seen once. The data are from a study of shared clonotypes between healthy human individuals. The V gene's germline CDR1 is MGHRA and CDR2 YSYEKL. The CDR3 has 17 amino acids. Trimming took 4 bases from V and 1 from J, leaving 17 bases between them. Sequencing was performed on naive CD4+ T cells from PBMCs. Subset given: CD45RA+ positively selected. The genes are TRBV4-1 and TRBJ1-5; D is uncertain. The origin of this receptor is a man between 18 and 35 years old in good health. Some clones in this sample may be carry-over from other donors' samples. The CDR3, as DNA: TGCGCCAGCAGCCTCCGAACCCCCTGGGAGAGCAATCAGCCCCAGCATTTT. Translated, it gives CASSLRTPWESNQPQHF.